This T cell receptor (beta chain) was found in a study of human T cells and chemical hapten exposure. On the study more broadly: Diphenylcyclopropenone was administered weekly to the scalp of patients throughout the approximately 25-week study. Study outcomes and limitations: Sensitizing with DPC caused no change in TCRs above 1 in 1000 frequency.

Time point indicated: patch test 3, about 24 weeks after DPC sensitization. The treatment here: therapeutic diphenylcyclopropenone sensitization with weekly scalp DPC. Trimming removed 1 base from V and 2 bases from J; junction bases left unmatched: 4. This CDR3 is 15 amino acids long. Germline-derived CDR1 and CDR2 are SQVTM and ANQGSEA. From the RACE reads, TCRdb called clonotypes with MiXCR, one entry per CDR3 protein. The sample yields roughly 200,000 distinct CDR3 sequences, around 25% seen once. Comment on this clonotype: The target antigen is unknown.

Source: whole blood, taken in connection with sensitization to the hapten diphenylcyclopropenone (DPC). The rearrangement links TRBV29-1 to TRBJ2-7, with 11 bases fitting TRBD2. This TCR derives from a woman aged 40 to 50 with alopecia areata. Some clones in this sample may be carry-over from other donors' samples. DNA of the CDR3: TGCAGCGTTGAAGCCGGGACTAGCGGAACCTACGAGCAGTACTTC. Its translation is CSVEAGTSGTYEQYF.